One and the same sample provided the 11 T cell receptor beta chains below, sequenced in a study of shared clonotypes between healthy human individuals. Sequencing was performed with immunoSEQ multiplex PCR; in TCRdb, only in-frame clones are kept and a portion is missing. The data contain about 820,000 clones, 80% to 95% of them singletons. Naive CD8 cells comprised CD45RO-negative, CCR7-positively selected cells, excluding terminally differentiated effector memory CD45RA+ cells. The sequenced sample was naive CD8+ T cells sorted from blood. The origin of the receptors is a man aged 25 to 40 in good health.

The V gene is TRBV5-1, the J gene TRBJ2-1, with 10 bases aligning to TRBD2. J was trimmed by 10 bases and V by 0 bases; bases with no gene match: 7. This CDR3 has 15 residues. The germline V gene has CDR1 SGHRS and CDR2 YFSETQ. The CDR3 region has the DNA TGCGCCAGCAGCTTGGTAGCGGGAGGTCGCAGCGAGCAGTTCTTC. Translating it yields CASSLVAGGRSEQFF.

The rearrangement links TRBV9 to TRBJ1-5; D call uncertain. The CDR3 has 15 residues. Germline V gene lookup returns CDR1 SGDLS and CDR2 YYNGEE. Trimming shortened V by 4 bases and J by 8 bases, and 19 bases separated the two germline ends. The CDR3: CASSPDNGIREPQHF. The CDR3 bases are TGTGCCAGCAGCCCAGACAATGGGATTCGTGAGCCCCAGCATTTT.

This sequence joins TRBV27 and TRBJ2-3; no clear D gene. Trimming took 2 bases from V and 6 from J, leaving 9 bases between them. The CDR3 loop spans 13 amino acids. Germline V lookup: CDR1 MNHEY, CDR2 SMNVEV (reference sequence). The CDR3 DNA is TGTGCCAGCAGTTTAGTTTGGTCGGATACGCAGTATTTT. As protein: CASSLVWSDTQYF.

V and J are TRBV28 and TRBJ2-3, with D perhaps matching TRBD2 (8 bases). V lost 6 bases and J 7 bases, leaving 23 bases between the germline ends. This CDR3 region has 16 residues. Germline CDR1 MDHEN, CDR2 SYDVKM. CDR3 loop: CASSQSGGTSSHTQYF. CDR3 bases: TGTGCCAGCAGCCAATCAGGGGGGACTAGTTCTCATACGCAGTATTTT.

CDR3 DNA sequence: TGTGCCAGCAGTGAGATCAAGGGGGCGTCCCCCTACGAGCAGTACTTC. Its translation: CASSEIKGASPYEQYF. This chain joins TRBV2 and TRBJ2-7; 7 positions agree with TRBD1. The CDR3 extends over 16 amino acids. The ends lost 3 bases at V and 2 bases at J; junction bases unmatched: 10. CDR1 is SNHLY, CDR2 FYNNEI, per germline.

The J gene is TRBJ1-1, the V gene TRBV30; 10 bases are a match to TRBD1. Germline lookup yields CDR1 GTSNPN and CDR2 SVGIG (reference sequence). This CDR3 is built from 13 residues. Trimming took 5 bases from V and 3 from J; bases not matched to a gene: 3. CDR3 sequence (DNA): TGTGCCTGGGAGGGGACAGGGGACACTGAAGCTTTCTTT. Its translation is CAWEGTGDTEAFF.

The chain is built from TRBV5-6 and TRBJ1-4; no clear D. CDR1 SGHDT and CDR2 YYEEEE come from the germline V gene. CDR3 length: 16 amino acids. Trimming removed 0 bases from V and 4 bases from J, with 13 bases in between. The CDR3 loop reads CASSLARFRVNEKLFF. In DNA form, the CDR3 reads TGTGCCAGCAGCTTGGCCCGGTTTCGCGTTAATGAAAAACTGTTTTTT.

The CDR3 reads CASSLRLGQGPWFTGELFF. In DNA form, the CDR3 reads TGTGCCAGCAGCCTACGTCTGGGACAGGGGCCCTGGTTTACCGGGGAGCTGTTTTTT. This chain links TRBV11-2 with TRBJ2-2; TRBD1 matches at 10 bases. The J segment lost 5 bases and the V segment lost 5 bases, leaving 17 bases of the junction unmatched. Germline values: CDR1 SGHAT, CDR2 FQNNGV. The CDR3 has 19 amino acids.

This chain connects TRBV7-9 to TRBJ2-3; D remains ambiguous. The CDR3 consists of 13 residues. Germline V CDR1 and CDR2: SEHNR, FQNEAQ (reference sequence). The V end was cut by 3 bases, the J end by 2 bases, with 6 bases between. In DNA, the CDR3 is TGTGCCAGCAGCTTTGTGGACACAGATACGCAGTATTTT. It encodes CASSFVDTDTQYF.

The chain recombines TRBV4-1 with TRBJ2-5; D is undetermined. The CDR3 spans 15 residues. In germline, CDR1 is MGHRA, CDR2 YSYEKL. Trimming took off 7 bases at V and 0 bases at J, with 15 bases between the two ends. The CDR3 DNA reads TGCGCCAGCAAAGGCATAGACTCCTACCAAGAGACCCAGTACTTC. It encodes CASKGIDSYQETQYF.

The rearrangement links TRBV7-2 to TRBJ2-3; no firm D call. V gave up 4 bases and J gave up 6 bases, with 17 bases separating them. The CDR3 has 15 residues. Germline values: CDR1 SGHTA, CDR2 FQGNSA. The chain's CDR3 is CASSYRPLGADTQYF. Written as DNA, the CDR3 is TGTGCCAGCAGCTACCGACCGCTAGGAGCCGATACGCAGTATTTT.